This entry is about one TCR beta chain. Its specificity is not known. The data were obtained in a study of T cell repertoires in cytomegalovirus infection. For the study at large: Epitope selection comprised recently identified HLA-C-restricted CMV epitopes and well-studied HLA-B-restricted CMV epitopes.

Germline V lookup: CDR1 SGHVT, CDR2 SQSDAQ. The CDR3 is made up of 15 amino acids. V lost 2 bases and J lost 4, with 11 bases in between. MiXCR, applied by TCRdb to the reads, yields one record per CDR3 protein. The table shows about 900,000 distinct CDR3 sequences, with roughly 30% occurring only once. Findings and limits, study-wide: Within the response measured ex vivo, HLA-C-restricted CMV-specific TCR beta clonotypes were dominant. CMV carriers having the relevant HLA were flagged by cumulative public TCR beta family frequency.

This TCR was sampled from a human donor in good health (CMV status not recorded). Some clones in this sample may be carry-over from other donors' samples. This specimen was cultured CD8+ T cells from PBMCs, taken from culture after CMV antigen stimulation. The rearrangement uses TRBV7-4 and TRBJ2-2; perhaps D is TRBD1 or TRBD2 (5 bases each). CDR3 in DNA: TGTGCCAGCAGCTTAAAGGCAGGGAGCACCGGGGAGCTGTTTTTT. Protein sequence: CASSLKAGSTGELFF.